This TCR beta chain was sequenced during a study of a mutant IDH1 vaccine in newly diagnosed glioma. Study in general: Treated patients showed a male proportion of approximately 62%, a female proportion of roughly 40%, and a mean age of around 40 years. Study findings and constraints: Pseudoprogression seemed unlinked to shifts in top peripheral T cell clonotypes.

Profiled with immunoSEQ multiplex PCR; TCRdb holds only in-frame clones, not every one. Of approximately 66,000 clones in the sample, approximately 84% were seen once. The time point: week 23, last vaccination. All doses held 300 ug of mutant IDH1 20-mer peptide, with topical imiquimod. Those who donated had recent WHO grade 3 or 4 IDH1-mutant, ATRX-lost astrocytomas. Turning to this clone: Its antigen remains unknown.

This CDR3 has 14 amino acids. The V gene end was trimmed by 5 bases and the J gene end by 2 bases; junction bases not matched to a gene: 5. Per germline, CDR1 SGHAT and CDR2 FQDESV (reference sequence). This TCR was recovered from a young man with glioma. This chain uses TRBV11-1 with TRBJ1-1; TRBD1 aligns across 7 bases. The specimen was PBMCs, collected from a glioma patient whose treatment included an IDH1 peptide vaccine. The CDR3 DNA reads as TGTGCCAGCAGCCGAGGGGGCGTCAACACTGAAGCTTTCTTT. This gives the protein CASSRGGVNTEAFF.